What follows are 16 T cell receptor beta chains derived from one specimen sequenced in a study of T cell responses to AZD1222 COVID-19 vaccine. Sequencing was performed with immunoSEQ multiplex PCR; in TCRdb, only in-frame clones are kept and a portion is missing. The sample consists of 95,000 to 150,000 clones, around nine tenths of them appearing once. The input for sequencing was peripheral blood, taken on day 0 of AZD1222 vaccination. The receptors stem from an adult in good health.

Here the CDR3 reads CASSRTVQPQHF. The CDR3 DNA follows: TGTGCCAGCAGTCGGACGGTACAGCCCCAGCATTTT. The chain carries TRBV2 and TRBJ1-5; D ambiguous. The length of the CDR3 is 12 residues. Trimming cost V 5 bases and J 7 bases, with 9 bases left between them. CDR1 is SNHLY, CDR2 FYNNEI, per germline.

The gene calls are TRBV7-8 and TRBJ2-1, with TRBD2 matching 9 bases. CDR3 length: 16 amino acids. V was pared by 3 bases and J by 5 bases, with 8 bases of the junction left unmatched. Per germline, CDR1 SGHVS and CDR2 FQNEAQ. The CDR3 DNA follows: TGTGCCAGCAGCTTGCACGGAGCGGGGGGTAACAATGAGCAGTTCTTC. It encodes CASSLHGAGGNNEQFF.

This chain connects TRBV7-6 to TRBJ2-1; D remains ambiguous. V lost 4 bases, J lost 5 bases, and 12 bases lay in between. This CDR3 contains 14 residues. Germline CDR1 and CDR2: SGHVS and FNYEAQ. The DNA for the CDR3 is TGTGCCAGCAGCTCACCCAACAGTGACAATGAGCAGTTCTTC. Residues: CASSSPNSDNEQFF.

Turning to this clone: Distinct nucleotide sequences in the sample also encode this CDR3. V gene TRBV18 combines with J gene TRBJ1-3; 7 bases align to TRBD1. The CDR3 is 14 amino acids. Per germline, CDR1 KGHSH and CDR2 LQKENI. The trim removed 3 bases at V and 6 bases at J, leaving 5 bases unmatched. This chain's CDR3 is CASSPGTAENTIYF. The CDR3 DNA reads TGTGCCAGCTCACCTGGGACAGCAGAAAACACCATATATTTT.

This chain connects TRBV27 to TRBJ1-3; possible D gene TRBD1, 6 bases. This CDR3 spans 14 amino acids. CDR1 and CDR2 from the germline V gene are MNHEY and SMNVEV (reference sequence). The V end lost 7 bases, the J end lost 7 bases, and 17 bases lay between the germline ends. Here the CDR3 DNA reads TGTGCCAGCAAACCCCACAGGGATTGGAACACCATATATTTT. Protein: CASKPHRDWNTIYF.

The chain couples TRBV7-8 to TRBJ2-5; D might be TRBD2 (6 bases). The germline V gene has CDR1 SGHVS and CDR2 FQNEAQ. This CDR3 comprises 15 residues. The V end was cut by 1 base, the J end by 1 base, with 10 bases between. This chain's CDR3 is CASSLENSGQETQYF. CDR3 DNA: TGTGCCAGCAGCTTAGAGAATAGCGGCCAAGAGACCCAGTACTTC.

This chain connects TRBV2 to TRBJ1-3, with TRBD1 identical over 7 bases. V lost 6 bases to trimming and J lost 4 bases; unmatched junction nucleotides: 0. The CDR3 consists of 12 residues. Germline CDR1 is SNHLY and CDR2 is FYNNEI. This CDR3 is CASRTGGNTIYF. Written as DNA, the CDR3 is TGTGCCAGCAGGACAGGGGGAAACACCATATATTTT.

The gene calls are TRBV30 and TRBJ2-4; D unclear. The CDR3 is 12 residues long. Trimming took off 0 bases at V and 7 bases at J, with 7 bases between the two ends. Germline assignment: CDR1 GTSNPN and CDR2 SVGIG (reference sequence). CDR3 amino acids: CAWSVRANIQYF. CDR3 sequence (DNA): TGTGCCTGGAGTGTCAGAGCTAACATTCAGTACTTC.

The genes are TRBV29-1 and TRBJ1-1; D might be TRBD1 (5 bases). The CDR3 spans 15 residues. CDR1 is SQVTM, CDR2 ANQGSEA, per germline. The ends were cut back, 1 base at V and 1 base at J, with 13 bases in the middle. The CDR3 DNA reads as TGCAGCGTTGAAGGGACACTTCTACCGAACACTGAAGCTTTCTTT. It translates to CSVEGTLLPNTEAFF.

This clone has only one observation. This rearrangement joins TRBV11-3 to TRBJ2-3, with a tentative D call TRBD2 (7 bases). This CDR3 has 16 amino acids. Germline V gives CDR1 SGHNT, CDR2 YENEEA. V lost 1 base and J lost 0, with 11 bases in between. The CDR3 region has the DNA TGTGCCAGCAGCTTAGGCGGGGGCCTCAGCACAGATACGCAGTATTTT. This translates into CASSLGGGLSTDTQYF.

This chain connects TRBV6-5 to TRBJ1-1; D unresolved. The CDR3 covers 13 residues. V lost 7 bases and J lost 2, with 11 bases in between. CDR1 is MNHEY and CDR2 is SVGAGI in the germline V gene. The CDR3 loop is CASTQIYNTEAFF. The CDR3 bases are TGTGCCAGCACCCAAATCTACAACACTGAAGCTTTCTTT.

A note on this clone: Other DNA variants within this sample encode the same CDR3. The chain carries TRBV7-9 and TRBJ1-1; no clear D gene. Germline lookup yields CDR1 SEHNR and CDR2 FQNEAQ (reference sequence). V was pared by 1 base and J by 1 base, with 4 bases between. This CDR3 is built from 13 residues. Here the CDR3 reads CASSLGQNTEAFF. Here the CDR3 DNA reads TGTGCCAGCAGCTTAGGCCAGAACACTGAAGCTTTCTTT.

This chain links TRBV6-5 with TRBJ2-1, with a weak D call TRBD1 (7 bases). CDR3 length: 14 residues. Germline V lookup: CDR1 MNHEY, CDR2 SVGAGI. The V and J ends lost 6 bases and 8 bases respectively, with 17 bases between them. As DNA, the CDR3 is TGTGCCAGCAGACGTCGAGGGGGCGGGGATGAGCAGTTCTTC. Translating gives CASRRRGGGDEQFF.

V usage is TRBV7-9 and J usage is TRBJ1-4, with a weak D call TRBD1 (6 bases). The CDR3 sequence is 15 residues long. The germline V and J ends were trimmed by 4 bases and 7 bases, with 16 bases remaining between them. The germline V gene has CDR1 SEHNR and CDR2 FQNEAQ (reference sequence). The CDR3 DNA reads TGTGCCAGCAGCTCCTTTGGGGGCTGGGGTGAAAAACTGTTTTTT. Residues: CASSSFGGWGEKLFF.

The chain is built from TRBV6-5 and TRBJ1-2, with D tentatively TRBD1 (5 bases). CDR3 length: 15 residues. Germline V CDR1 and CDR2: MNHEY, SVGAGI. V was cut by 4 bases and J by 3 bases, with 15 bases left in between. The chain's CDR3 is CASSSQTGGDYGYTF. In DNA form, the CDR3 reads TGTGCCAGCAGTTCCCAGACGGGGGGGGACTATGGCTACACCTTC.

The chain links TRBV4-1 to TRBJ1-2, with a weak D call TRBD1 (5 bases). Germline CDR1 MGHRA, CDR2 YSYEKL. The V end was cut by 4 bases, the J end by 8 bases, with 20 bases between. The CDR3 loop spans 15 amino acids. CDR3 sequence: CASSPGSGQIGGYTF. CDR3 nucleotide sequence: TGCGCCAGCAGCCCCGGGTCGGGGCAGATTGGAGGCTACACCTTC.